Many counts were recorded for the clone carrying this T cell receptor (beta chain). The antigen remains undetermined. The CDR3 length is 13 residues. V gave up 5 bases and J gave up 7 bases; unmatched junction bases: 5. From germline, CDR1 is GTSNPN and CDR2 SVGIG (reference sequence). Amplification targeted TCR beta CDR3 regions from RNA transcripts. The primer set for the first-round RT-PCR of the TCR CDR3 was HTBI. TCRdb re-called the multiplex PCR reads through MiXCR, storing one row per CDR3 protein. The sample lists over 200,000 distinct CDR3 sequences; less than 15% were seen once. The hyperthyroidism was newly diagnosed and had lasted under 2 months; the patients were aged 18 to 65. Diagnoses rested on clinical symptoms, serum thyroxine and TRAb, thyroid ultrasound and orbital computed tomography. This specimen belongs to a study of T cells in Graves' hyperthyroidism and ophthalmopathy. Study background: At the time of initial diagnosis and before any treatment, peripheral blood was collected.

The study's findings and limits: Blood shared most expanded thyroid clonotypes above 0.001.

Specimen: blood. The rearrangement uses TRBV30 and TRBJ1-1, with 12 bases fitting TRBD1. This TCR was sampled from a middle-aged woman with Graves' hyperthyroidism that later progressed to Graves' ophthalmopathy. The CDR3 DNA is TGTGCCTGGGGGGGACAGGGGGCCGGTGAAGCTTTCTTT. Translated: CAWGGQGAGEAFF.